The 32 T cell receptor beta chains in this list originate from one sample, sequenced in a study of identifying expanded T cells in peripheral blood (dated by TCRdb to about 2019). Libraries were prepared through the immunoSEQ multiplex PCR assay. In TCRdb, the immuneACCESS table is reduced to in-frame sequences with V and J assigned. These tables do not hold every clone; where another copy was compared, an unresolved V gene accounts for under half, and the others remain unexplained. Counted in this sample were about 100,000 clones; 80% to 90% of them appeared once. 5.5% of the sample belongs to the ten largest clones. Sequencing was done on a sample of blood. The receptors shown here come from a person aged 18-69 years in good health.

The CDR3 region has the DNA TGTGCCAGCAGCGACATGAACACTGAAGCTTTCTTT. Its protein product is CASSDMNTEAFF. The chain combines TRBV5-5 with TRBJ1-1; D is ambiguous. CDR3 length equals 12 residues. Looked up from germline, CDR1 is SGHKS and CDR2 is YYEKEE (reference sequence). The V end lost 4 bases, the J end lost 0 bases, and 4 bases lay between the germline ends.

The chain links TRBV7-2 to TRBJ2-3; D uncertain. Germline CDR1 is SGHTA and CDR2 is FQGNSA. V lost 5 bases and J lost 9, with 9 bases in between. The CDR3 runs to 11 residues. CDR3 region: CASSLRPTQYF. CDR3 in DNA: TGTGCCAGCAGCCTTCGTCCCACGCAGTATTTT.

This clone appeared a single time. V is TRBV30 and J is TRBJ1-3, with 8 bases aligning to TRBD1. V lost 5 bases and J lost 5; bases outside the gene matches: 11. The V gene's germline CDR1 is GTSNPN and CDR2 SVGIG (reference sequence). This CDR3 contains 15 residues. CDR3 nucleotides: TGTGCCTGGGTCCCCTTGGACAGGGATCGAAACACCATATATTTT. It translates to CAWVPLDRDRNTIYF.

The V gene is TRBV9, the J gene TRBJ1-1; no firm D call. V gave up 3 bases and J gave up 1 base, with 13 bases separating them. Germline CDR1 and CDR2: SGDLS and YYNGEE. The CDR3 length is 15 residues. The CDR3: CASSASGASNTEAFF. The CDR3 DNA reads as TGTGCCAGCAGCGCCTCAGGAGCTTCGAACACTGAAGCTTTCTTT.

The chain carries TRBV5-5 and TRBJ2-7; maybe TRBD1 (6 bases). The CDR3 loop spans 15 amino acids. V lost 4 bases and J 1 base, leaving 15 bases between the germline ends. The germline CDR1 and CDR2 sequences are SGHKS and YYEKEE (reference sequence). This CDR3 is CASSPAPGQSYEQYF. The CDR3 DNA reads as TGTGCCAGCAGCCCAGCGCCGGGACAATCCTACGAGCAGTACTTC. The whole variable domain, filled in from reference TRBV5-5 and TRBJ2-7, reads DAGVTQSPTHLIKTRGQQVTLRCSPISGHKSVSWYQQVLGQGPQFIFQYYEKEERGRGNFPDRFSARQFPNYSSELNVNALLLGDSALYLCASSPAPGQSYEQYFGPGTRLTVT.

CDR3 bases: TGCGCCAGCAGCTTGTCAGGGGTGGTGGCTTTCTTT. Its protein product is CASSLSGVVAFF. J is TRBJ1-1 and V is TRBV5-1; D possibly corresponds to TRBD1 (6 bases). CDR3 length: 12 residues. Germline CDR1 is SGHRS and CDR2 is YFSETQ. V shed 1 base and J shed 11 bases, with 12 bases lying between them.

This clone was detected only once. V usage is TRBV7-3 and J usage is TRBJ2-1; D possibly corresponds to TRBD1 (5 bases). The V and J ends lost 2 bases and 5 bases respectively, with 7 bases between them. Per germline, CDR1 SGHTA and CDR2 FQGTGA. The CDR3 runs to 13 residues. In DNA, the CDR3 is TGTGCCAGCAGCTTAGACAGACACAATGAGCAGTTCTTC. Translation gives CASSLDRHNEQFF.

The rearrangement joins TRBV14 to TRBJ1-1; maybe TRBD1 (5 bases). V was clipped by 6 bases and J by 1 base, with 15 bases between them. The CDR3 is 15 amino acids. The germline V gene has CDR1 SGHDN and CDR2 FVKESK. CDR3: CASSHINRKNTEAFF. CDR3 nucleotides: TGTGCCAGCAGTCACATCAACAGGAAGAACACTGAAGCTTTCTTT.

The rearrangement joins TRBV27 to TRBJ1-1; 8 bases are a match to TRBD1. The CDR3 length is 14 residues. Looked up from germline, CDR1 is MNHEY and CDR2 is SMNVEV (reference sequence). Trimming cost V 3 bases and J 4 bases; bases outside gene matches: 4. Here the CDR3 reads CASSLQGASTEAFF. In DNA, the CDR3 is TGTGCCAGCAGTTTGCAGGGGGCGAGCACTGAAGCTTTCTTT.

This clone was seen many times. V and J are TRBV30 and TRBJ1-2; D might be TRBD1 (5 bases). Trimming stripped 0 bases from V and 8 bases from J, with 13 bases between. CDR3 length: 13 residues. The germline V gene encodes CDR1 GTSNPN and CDR2 SVGIG (reference sequence). CDR3 coding DNA: TGTGCCTGGAGTGTAGGGGAAAGGTACGGCTACACCTTC. It codes for CAWSVGERYGYTF.

J is TRBJ1-1 and V is TRBV18; D gene unclear. Trimming removed 0 bases at V and 5 bases at J, with 7 bases between. Per the germline V gene, CDR1 is KGHSH and CDR2 is LQKENI. CDR3 length: 13 amino acids. The CDR3, as DNA: TGTGCCAGCTCACCACCGGACCAAACTGAAGCTTTCTTT. It yields the protein CASSPPDQTEAFF.

V gene TRBV5-1 combines with J gene TRBJ2-2, with 7 bases lining up with TRBD1. Trimming removed 0 bases from V and 5 bases from J; junction bases left unmatched: 7. The CDR3 consists of 16 residues. Germline-derived CDR1 and CDR2 are SGHRS and YFSETQ. The CDR3 is CASSLEGQITTGELFF. The CDR3 DNA sequence: TGCGCCAGCAGCTTGGAGGGACAGATTACAACCGGGGAGCTGTTTTTT.

The CDR3 loop is CATSRPLAGGVPLEQYF. The DNA for the CDR3 is TGTGCCACCAGCAGACCTCTAGCGGGAGGGGTCCCCCTCGAGCAGTACTTC. This chain uses TRBV15 with TRBJ2-7; 12 bases agree with TRBD2. V was clipped by 2 bases and J by 6 bases; unmatched bases: 11. This CDR3 has 17 residues. Germline loops: CDR1 LNHNV, CDR2 YYDKDF (reference sequence). The full variable domain, completed using reference TRBV15 and TRBJ2-7, is DAMVIQNPRYQVTQFGKPVTLSCSQTLNHNVMYWYQQKSSQAPKLLFHYYDKDFNNEADTPDNFQSRRPNTSFCFLDIRSPGLGDTAMYLCATSRPLAGGVPLEQYFGPGTRLTVT.

The rearrangement links TRBV5-1 to TRBJ2-2; D possibly corresponds to TRBD2 (6 bases). Trimming took 0 bases from V and 2 from J, leaving 11 bases between them. The V gene's germline CDR1 is SGHRS and CDR2 YFSETQ. The CDR3 has 16 residues. CDR3 protein: CASSLVRDSNTGELFF. For the CDR3, the DNA is TGCGCCAGCAGCTTGGTTAGGGACTCAAACACCGGGGAGCTGTTTTTT.

The rearrangement links TRBV2 to TRBJ2-1; D tentatively fits TRBD1 or TRBD2 (5 bases each). Trimming pared 4 bases from V and 3 bases from J, leaving 13 bases between. This CDR3 spans 15 amino acids. From germline, CDR1 is SNHLY and CDR2 FYNNEI. In nucleotides, the CDR3 is TGTGCCAGCAGTGGGACGACGGGGCTCTACAATGAGCAGTTCTTC. It yields the protein CASSGTTGLYNEQFF.

This chain links TRBV6-1 with TRBJ1-6, with 9 bases that match TRBD1. The CDR3 totals 14 residues. The trim removed 5 bases at V and 8 bases at J, leaving 4 bases unmatched. The germline V gene has CDR1 MNHNS and CDR2 SASEGT. For the CDR3, the DNA is TGTGCCAGCAGTCTGGGACAGGGAGATTCACCCCTCCACTTT. Translating it yields CASSLGQGDSPLHF.

The rearrangement joins TRBV6-1 to TRBJ1-1; no definite D call. Germline V CDR1 and CDR2: MNHNS, SASEGT. The V gene lost 6 bases and the J gene lost 8 bases, with 13 bases spanning the gap. The CDR3 is 12 amino acids. The CDR3 nucleotides read TGTGCCAGCAGACTCGGAGTGATCGAAGCTTTCTTT. Translation: CASRLGVIEAFF.

This sequence joins TRBV14 and TRBJ1-1; 8 bases align to TRBD1. J gave up 12 bases and V 2 bases, and 5 bases lay outside the gene matches. CDR1 is SGHDN and CDR2 is FVKESK in the germline V gene. The CDR3 is 12 amino acids. CDR3 nucleotides: TGTGCCAGCAGCCAACAGACAGGGGACCCTTTCTTT. Its protein is CASSQQTGDPFF. Looking up the rest from reference TRBV14 and TRBJ1-1 gives the full variable domain: EAGVTQFPSHSVIEKGQTVTLRCDPISGHDNLYWYRRVMGKEIKFLLHFVKESKQDESGMPNNRFLAERTGGTYSTLKVQPAELEDSGVYFCASSQQTGDPFFGQGTRLTVV.

The V call is TRBV6-5, the J call TRBJ1-1; TRBD1 agrees at 10 bases. This CDR3 contains 14 residues. V was clipped by 4 bases and J by 6 bases; unmatched bases: 5. The V gene's germline CDR1 is MNHEY and CDR2 SVGAGI. Here the CDR3 DNA reads TGTGCCAGCAGTTCCCTGACAGGGGGCCCTGAAGCTTTCTTT. It yields the protein CASSSLTGGPEAFF.

J is TRBJ1-5 and V is TRBV6-1; D not resolved. V dropped 5 bases and J dropped 0 bases, with 11 bases sitting between them. This CDR3 region has 15 residues. Germline V gene lookup returns CDR1 MNHNS and CDR2 SASEGT. CDR3 DNA sequence: TGTGCCAGCAGTCCCCGGACGGTTAGCAATCAGCCCCAGCATTTT. Translation gives CASSPRTVSNQPQHF.

The chain recombines TRBV19 with TRBJ2-7, with a tentative D call TRBD1 (7 bases). Trimming removed 7 bases from V and 1 base from J, with 17 bases in between. From germline, CDR1 is LNHDA and CDR2 SQIVND (reference sequence). The CDR3 has 15 residues. CDR3 amino acids: CASTPRAGGSYEQYF. The CDR3 DNA is TGTGCCAGTACCCCACGGGCAGGGGGGTCCTACGAGCAGTACTTC.

V usage is TRBV6-6 and J usage is TRBJ1-2; D is unclear. Between the trimmed V and J ends, which lost 0 bases and 7 bases, there was a span of 9 bases. Per the germline V gene, CDR1 is MNHNY and CDR2 is SVGAGI (reference sequence). The CDR3 has 13 residues. CDR3 sequence (DNA): TGTGCCAGCAGTTACTCCGGGGTGTCTGGCTACACCTTC. It encodes CASSYSGVSGYTF.

The chain links TRBV10-3 to TRBJ1-2, with D possibly being TRBD1 (6 bases). CDR1 and CDR2 from the germline V gene are ENHRY and SYGVKD. The V gene lost 4 bases and the J gene lost 7 bases, with 22 bases spanning the gap. This CDR3 is built from 16 residues. Here the CDR3 DNA reads TGTGCCATCAGTGTAGAGGACAGCCAACCGTGGGTTGGCTACACCTTC. Translating gives CAISVEDSQPWVGYTF.

This rearrangement joins TRBV5-4 to TRBJ2-3, with 9 positions matching TRBD1. With 3 bases clipped from V and 1 base from J, the junction kept 3 bases outside the gene matches. The germline V gene encodes CDR1 SGHNT and CDR2 YYREEE (reference sequence). The CDR3 is 15 residues long. Here the CDR3 DNA reads TGTGCCAGCAGCTCGGGACAGGGTGGCACAGATACGCAGTATTTT. Encoded protein: CASSSGQGGTDTQYF. The whole variable domain, remainder taken from reference TRBV5-4 and TRBJ2-3, is ETGVTQSPTHLIKTRGQQVTLRCSSQSGHNTVSWYQQALGQGPQFIFQYYREEENGRGNFPPRFSGLQFPNYSSELNVNALELDDSALYLCASSSGQGGTDTQYFGPGTRLTVL.

The CDR3 bases are TGTGCCATCAGTGAGTCGTGGGGGATGGGCCCTGAAGCTTTCTTT. Its protein is CAISESWGMGPEAFF. The chain employs TRBV10-3 and TRBJ1-1, with a weak D call TRBD1 (5 bases). The CDR3 has 15 amino acids. V was clipped by 0 bases and J by 6 bases, with 14 bases between them. CDR1 ENHRY and CDR2 SYGVKD come from the germline V gene.

The chain carries TRBV2 and TRBJ2-2; TRBD1 matches 10 bases. Trimming took 4 bases from V and 4 from J; bases not matched to a gene: 3. This CDR3 is 15 amino acids long. The germline V gene has CDR1 SNHLY and CDR2 FYNNEI. CDR3 amino acids: CASSGWTGGTGELFF. CDR3 coding DNA: TGTGCCAGCAGTGGTTGGACAGGGGGCACCGGGGAGCTGTTTTTT.

CDR3 in DNA: TGTGCCTGGAGTTATAGGTCTCGGGGACAGACGGGTGGCTACACCTTC. Amino acids: CAWSYRSRGQTGGYTF. The rearrangement joins TRBV30 to TRBJ1-2; TRBD1 aligns across 7 bases. The CDR3 consists of 16 residues. Trimming at V came to 2 bases and at J to 7 bases, leaving 16 bases not matched to a gene. Per germline, CDR1 GTSNPN and CDR2 SVGIG (reference sequence).

The rearrangement uses TRBV13 and TRBJ2-7; TRBD2 agrees at 7 bases. There are 14 residues in the CDR3. Germline V gene sequence: CDR1 PRHDT, CDR2 FYEKMQ (reference sequence). J gave up 5 bases and V 2 bases, and 6 bases lay outside the gene matches. The CDR3 bases are TGTGCCAGCAGCTTATGGTCGGGGGGTGACGAGCAGTACTTC. This gives the protein CASSLWSGGDEQYF.

The rearrangement uses TRBV11-2 and TRBJ2-1; 10 nucleotides match TRBD2. V lost 2 bases, J lost 9 bases, and 10 bases stayed unmatched. The CDR3 has 16 residues. Germline assignment: CDR1 SGHAT and CDR2 FQNNGV. The DNA of the CDR3 is TGTGCCAGCAGCTTACCCCCCAGCGGGAGGGCCGGTGAGCAGTTCTTC. This translates into CASSLPPSGRAGEQFF.

This rearrangement joins TRBV10-3 to TRBJ1-2; TRBD1 might be the D (6 bases). V lost 0 bases and J 2 bases, leaving 13 bases between the germline ends. This CDR3 has 16 amino acids. In germline, CDR1 is ENHRY, CDR2 SYGVKD. CDR3 DNA: TGTGCCATCAGTGAGTCCCGGACAGACCCCAACTATGGCTACACCTTC. Its protein product is CAISESRTDPNYGYTF.

The rearrangement joins TRBV15 to TRBJ2-2; 7 positions match TRBD2. The CDR3 has 16 residues. Germline trimming cut 0 bases from V and 4 bases from J; bases unmatched to any gene: 5. Germline lookup yields CDR1 LNHNV and CDR2 YYDKDF (reference sequence). In DNA, the CDR3 is TGTGCCACCAGCAGAGACGGGGGGTCGGGCACCGGGGAGCTGTTTTTT. Amino acids: CATSRDGGSGTGELFF. Full variable domain (rest looked up from reference TRBV15 and TRBJ2-2): DAMVIQNPRYQVTQFGKPVTLSCSQTLNHNVMYWYQQKSSQAPKLLFHYYDKDFNNEADTPDNFQSRRPNTSFCFLDIRSPGLGDTAMYLCATSRDGGSGTGELFFGEGSRLTVL.

This clone occurred a few times. This chain joins TRBV15 and TRBJ1-6; D is ambiguous. The germline V gene encodes CDR1 LNHNV and CDR2 YYDKDF (reference sequence). The CDR3 runs 13 residues. V was cut by 0 bases and J by 13 bases, with 10 bases left in between. CDR3 region: CATSREMRVPLHF. CDR3 DNA: TGTGCCACCAGCAGAGAGATGAGGGTCCCCCTCCACTTT.